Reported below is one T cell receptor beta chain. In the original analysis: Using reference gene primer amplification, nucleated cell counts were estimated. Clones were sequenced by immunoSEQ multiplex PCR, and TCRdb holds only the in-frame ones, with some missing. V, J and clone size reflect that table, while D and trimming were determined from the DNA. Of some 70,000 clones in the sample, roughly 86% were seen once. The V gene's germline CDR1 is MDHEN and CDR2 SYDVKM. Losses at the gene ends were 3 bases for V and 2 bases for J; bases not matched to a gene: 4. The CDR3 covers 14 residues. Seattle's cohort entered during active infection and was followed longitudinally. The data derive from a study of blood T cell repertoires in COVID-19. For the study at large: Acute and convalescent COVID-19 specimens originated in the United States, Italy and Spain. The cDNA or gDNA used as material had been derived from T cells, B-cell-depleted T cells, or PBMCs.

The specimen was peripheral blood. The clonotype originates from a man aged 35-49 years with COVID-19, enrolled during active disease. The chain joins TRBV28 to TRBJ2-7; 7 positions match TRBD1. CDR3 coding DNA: TGTGCCAGCAGTTTCCCCGACAGGGCCTACGAGCAGTACTTC. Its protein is CASSFPDRAYEQYF.